This TCR beta chain was captured in a study of blood T cell repertoires in COVID-19. Using immunoSEQ multiplex PCR, the repertoire was profiled, and TCRdb retains in-frame clones only, with some absent. The sample contains around 42,000 clones, about four fifths of which appear only once. This clone was observed a single time. This CDR3 contains 15 residues. Germline assignment: CDR1 SGDLS and CDR2 YYNGEE. Losses at the gene ends were 3 bases for V and 2 bases for J; bases not matched to a gene: 5. The sequenced sample consisted of peripheral blood. The TCR originated in an older man with active or convalescent COVID-19. V gene TRBV9 combines with J gene TRBJ2-1, with TRBD2 matching 7 bases. The CDR3 protein is CASSAGLVAYNEQFF. CDR3 coding DNA: TGTGCCAGCAGCGCAGGACTAGTCGCCTACAATGAGCAGTTCTTC.